This entry lists 15 T cell receptor beta chains sequenced from one sample in a study of beta chain features in type 1 diabetes. Expressed TCRB transcripts got sequenced, as all isolated RNA was reverse transcribed. Data came from immunoSEQ multiplex PCR; TCRdb stores just in-frame clones and leaves some out. The sample consists of about 280,000 clones, about 15% of them appearing once. Regarding the study as a whole: Among patients with Type 1 diabetes, TCRB CDR3s were moderately but significantly shorter in every one of the four CD4+ subsets.

Their specific antigens are unknown. Sequenced input: naive CD4+ T cells from blood. The receptors here all came from a man younger than 35 with type 1 diabetes.

The chain uses TRBV4-3 and TRBJ1-4; 8 positions agree with TRBD1. With V trimmed by 3 bases and J by 8 bases, 11 bases remained unmatched. The CDR3 extends over 16 amino acids. Germline V gene data show CDR1 as LGHNA and CDR2 as YSLEER. DNA of the CDR3: TGCGCCAGCAGCCATGGCGACAGGGGTTTAGGCGAAAAACTGTTTTTT. Translation: CASSHGDRGLGEKLFF.

V is TRBV9 and J is TRBJ2-7; TRBD2 is a possible D gene (6 bases). The V gene lost 3 bases and the J gene lost 2 bases, with 15 bases spanning the gap. Germline assignment: CDR1 SGDLS and CDR2 YYNGEE. The CDR3 loop spans 15 amino acids. This CDR3 is CASSERGDSTYEQYF. The CDR3 DNA is TGTGCCAGCAGCGAGCGAGGGGACTCCACCTACGAGCAGTACTTC.

The chain couples TRBV4-3 to TRBJ2-2; a possible D gene is TRBD2 (7 bases). Per germline, CDR1 LGHNA and CDR2 YSLEER. Trimming left V 4 bases short and J 0 bases short, with 18 bases between. The CDR3 sequence is 18 residues long. The CDR3 coding sequence is TGCGCCAGCAGCCGGCCAAAGATAGGGGGGGCGAACACCGGGGAGCTGTTTTTT. Its protein is CASSRPKIGGANTGELFF.

There are a few counts of this clone. The V call is TRBV21-1, the J call TRBJ2-6; the table's D gene call, TRBD1, was not cross checked with the DNA. TRBV21-1 is noted as a pseudogene. The CDR3 has 17 amino acids. The CDR3: CASDPRDTDSGANVLTF. Here the CDR3 DNA reads TGTGCCAGCGACCCCCGGGACACTGACTCTGGGGCCAACGTCCTGACTTTC.

V is TRBV7-6 and J is TRBJ2-7; D call uncertain. V dropped 1 base and J dropped 6 bases, with 7 bases sitting between them. The CDR3 totals 12 residues. The germline gives CDR1 SGHVS, CDR2 FNYEAQ. The CDR3 sequence: CASSLVTGEQYF. CDR3 nucleotide sequence: TGTGCCAGCAGCTTAGTGACTGGCGAGCAGTACTTC.

V and J are TRBV18 and TRBJ1-5; D is ambiguous. The CDR3 is made up of 14 amino acids. The ends were cut back, 2 bases at V and 6 bases at J, with 11 bases in the middle. Germline values: CDR1 KGHSH, CDR2 LQKENI. CDR3 protein: CASSPSGGGQPQHF. CDR3 nucleotides: TGTGCCAGCTCACCATCGGGAGGAGGTCAGCCCCAGCATTTT. The whole variable domain, remainder taken from reference TRBV18 and TRBJ1-5, is NAGVMQNPRHLVRRRGQEARLRCSPMKGHSHVYWYRQLPEEGLKFMVYLQKENIIDESGMPKERFSAEFPKEGPSILRIQQVVRGDSAAYFCASSPSGGGQPQHFGDGTRLSIL.

This clone was observed a handful of times. CDR3: CASSQLAPETQYF. The CDR3 nucleotides are TGTGCCAGCTCACAACTAGCGCCCGAGACCCAGTACTTC. V gene TRBV18 combines with J gene TRBJ2-5, with 7 bases matching TRBD2. Per germline, CDR1 KGHSH and CDR2 LQKENI. The V gene end was trimmed by 4 bases and the J gene end by 5 bases; junction bases not matched to a gene: 4. CDR3 size: 13 residues.

This clone was seen more than once but under ten times. This rearrangement joins TRBV5-1 to TRBJ2-3, with unresolved D. CDR1 is SGHRS, CDR2 YFSETQ, per germline. V lost 5 bases and J lost 0, with 10 bases in between. The CDR3 has 14 amino acids. CDR3 in amino acids: CASRASESTDTQYF. The CDR3 coding sequence is TGCGCCAGCAGGGCCAGCGAGAGCACAGATACGCAGTATTTT.

J is TRBJ2-7 and V is TRBV6-5; D remains ambiguous. The CDR3 sequence is 14 residues long. From germline, CDR1 is MNHEY and CDR2 SVGAGI. The V and J ends lost 7 bases and 2 bases respectively, with 15 bases between them. This CDR3 reads CASTPSEATYEQYF. DNA for the CDR3: TGTGCCAGCACCCCATCCGAGGCTACCTACGAGCAGTACTTC.

This clone turned up a few times. The rearrangement links TRBV2 to TRBJ1-5; maybe TRBD1 (5 bases). Germline V lookup: CDR1 SNHLY, CDR2 FYNNEI. CDR3 size: 13 residues. V was pared by 6 bases and J by 0 bases, with 6 bases between. The CDR3 loop reads CASRGDSNQPQHF. CDR3 coding DNA: TGTGCCAGCAGAGGGGATAGCAATCAGCCCCAGCATTTT.

The V and J genes are TRBV14 and TRBJ2-1, with TRBD2 as a possible D gene (6 bases). In germline, CDR1 is SGHDN, CDR2 FVKESK. The V end lost 3 bases, the J end lost 4 bases, and 13 bases lay between the germline ends. CDR3 size: 15 residues. CDR3 region: CASSHGGLTYNEQFF. For the CDR3, the DNA is TGTGCCAGCAGCCATGGGGGACTGACGTACAATGAGCAGTTCTTC.

The V and J genes are TRBV7-2 and TRBJ2-5; 10 bases align to TRBD2. V gave up 3 bases and J gave up 5 bases; unmatched junction bases: 9. This CDR3 region has 16 residues. Germline V CDR1 and CDR2: SGHTA, FQGNSA. The chain's CDR3 is CASSFRSGGARETQYF. The CDR3 nucleotides read TGTGCCAGCAGCTTTAGGAGCGGGGGGGCCAGGGAGACCCAGTACTTC. The entire variable domain, with the rest obtained from reference TRBV7-2 and TRBJ2-5, is as follows: GAGVSQSPSNKVTEKGKDVELRCDPISGHTALYWYRQSLGQGLEFLIYFQGNSAPDKSGLPSDRFSAERTGGSVSTLTIQRTQQEDSAVYLCASSFRSGGARETQYFGPGTRLLVL.

This clone was detected only a few times. V gene TRBV4-1 combines with J gene TRBJ1-5, with 11 bases lining up with TRBD1. The CDR3 spans 19 residues. The ends lost 3 bases at V and 0 bases at J; junction bases unmatched: 10. Germline V lookup: CDR1 MGHRA, CDR2 YSYEKL. Here the CDR3 reads CASSQFGTGGPFSNQPQHF. The CDR3 coding sequence is TGCGCCAGCAGCCAGTTCGGGACAGGGGGACCATTTAGCAATCAGCCCCAGCATTTT.

The table lists this clone with a few counts. The chain links TRBV28 to TRBJ2-1, with 7 bases lining up with TRBD1. The germline gives CDR1 MDHEN, CDR2 SYDVKM. V lost 6 bases, J lost 3 bases, and 11 bases stayed unmatched. The CDR3 runs to 16 residues. CDR3 in amino acids: CASRLQTGTVYNEQFF. The CDR3 DNA sequence: TGTGCCAGCAGACTACAAACCGGGACAGTCTACAATGAGCAGTTCTTC.

The chain combines TRBV29-1 with TRBJ2-7; 11 positions match TRBD2. Germline V gene data show CDR1 as SQVTM and CDR2 as ANQGSEA. The CDR3 sequence is 14 residues long. After removal of 4 bases from V and 6 bases from J, the junction contained 8 bases not matched to a gene. The CDR3 nucleotides are TGCAGCGTTGCTGGGCCTAGCGGGAGGACCGAGCAGTACTTC. This translates into CSVAGPSGRTEQYF.